This TCR beta chain came from a study of monozygotic twins with inflammatory bowel disease. CDR3 length: 13 amino acids. Germline CDR1 PRHDT, CDR2 FYEKMQ (reference sequence). Study observations and caveats: Backing was not found for a single strong signal or clonotype associated with IBD. Relative clonotype sharing with others was diminished in IBD patients versus healthy twins, particularly with disease activity. Telling apart the different T cell subtypes was not possible.

From the 5' RACE reads, TCRdb lists one entry per CDR3 protein and no DNA. Found here are around 200,000 distinct CDR3 sequences; the top ten clones hold less than 2%. Researchers isolated total RNA from whole blood without sorting T cells. Remarks on this clonotype: Its antigen is as yet unknown.

The sequence came from a human donor with ulcerative colitis or Crohn's disease, or a healthy co-twin of an affected twin (not recorded which). The sequenced material came from blood. This chain links TRBV13 with TRBJ2-7; the D call from TCRdb, TRBD1, cannot be confirmed without DNA. The CDR3 spells CATSGQGGYEQYF.